This T cell receptor beta chain stems from a study of T cell responses to AZD1222 COVID-19 vaccine. Looking at the study overall: Analyses pooled second doses at about 4 or about 12 weeks. General study points: Nearly half of spike-specific TCRs reportedly go after variant regions that carry no mutations. Spike-specific TCR breadth and depth grew following two AZD1222 doses. Vaccine-associated CD4 TCRs spanned spike, dominant at 160-218 and 743-854.

This table comes from immunoSEQ multiplex PCR, and its TCRdb copy is limited to in-frame clones, with some not included. The data show under 130,000 clones, 88% seen once. Remarks on this clone: Its target is not known.

CDR1 is KGHSH, CDR2 LQKENI, per germline. The V and J ends lost 3 bases and 0 bases, in that order; junction bases with no gene match: 3. The CDR3 is 15 amino acids. This clonotype was obtained from an adult in good health. J is TRBJ2-7 and V is TRBV18, with 9 bases aligning to TRBD2. The sequencing here drew on peripheral blood, taken on day 0 of AZD1222 vaccination. Here the CDR3 reads CASSPELAGSYEQYF. The CDR3 DNA follows: TGTGCCAGCTCACCGGAACTAGCGGGCTCCTACGAGCAGTACTTC.